Listed here are 24 T cell receptor beta chains from one sample, sequenced in a study of blood T cell repertoires in COVID-19. Repertoires were generated with immunoSEQ multiplex PCR, while TCRdb's copy carries only in-frame clones and drops some. The sample lists some 390,000 clones; 70% to 90% were seen once. The sample was peripheral blood. The receptors originated from a woman in her thirties or forties with COVID-19, enrolled during active disease.

This chain connects TRBV27 to TRBJ1-5, with a weak D call TRBD1 (5 bases). The CDR3 is 14 amino acids. V dropped 1 base and J dropped 6 bases, with 10 bases sitting between them. The germline CDR1 and CDR2 sequences are MNHEY and SMNVEV (reference sequence). In DNA, the CDR3 is TGTGCCAGCAGTTTATGGGGGGTAGGTCAGCCCCAGCATTTT. It translates to CASSLWGVGQPQHF.

This clone was counted only a few times. The chain joins TRBV27 to TRBJ2-7, with TRBD1 identical over 8 bases. J lost 1 base, V lost 0 bases, and 8 bases had no gene match. The CDR3 loop spans 17 amino acids. CDR1 is MNHEY and CDR2 is SMNVEV in the germline V gene (reference sequence). CDR3 sequence: CASSLSHAGQGSYEQYF. The CDR3 DNA reads as TGTGCCAGCAGTTTATCCCACGCCGGACAGGGTTCCTACGAGCAGTACTTC.

This sequence joins TRBV6-5 and TRBJ1-6; the D is unclear. V dropped 2 bases and J dropped 5 bases, with 7 bases sitting between them. Germline V gives CDR1 MNHEY, CDR2 SVGAGI. The CDR3 length is 14 residues. The CDR3 sequence is CASSYVPNNSPLHF. In DNA, the CDR3 is TGTGCCAGCAGTTACGTCCCCAATAATTCACCCCTCCACTTT.

The rearrangement uses TRBV5-1 and TRBJ1-1; D possibly corresponds to TRBD1 (5 bases). V dropped 2 bases and J dropped 4 bases, with 9 bases sitting between them. This CDR3 contains 13 residues. Germline CDR1 and CDR2: SGHRS and YFSETQ. CDR3 DNA sequence: TGCGCCAGCAGCTTTACAGGCCCCACTGAAGCTTTCTTT. This codes for CASSFTGPTEAFF.

For the CDR3, the DNA is TGTGCCAGCAGCATAGGGACAGGGGGCCTCGATGGCTACACCTTC. This codes for CASSIGTGGLDGYTF. The chain carries TRBV5-4 and TRBJ1-2, with 12 bases aligning to TRBD1. The CDR3 length is 15 residues. Germline CDR1 SGHNT, CDR2 YYREEE (reference sequence). Trimming cost V 4 bases and J 6 bases; bases outside gene matches: 7.

The chain recombines TRBV27 with TRBJ1-2; 8 bases agree with TRBD1. Germline CDR1 and CDR2: MNHEY and SMNVEV (reference sequence). There are 17 residues in the CDR3. V shed 5 bases, J shed 2 bases, and the junction held 13 bases outside the gene matches. CDR3 nucleotides: TGTGCCAGCAGTCCCTATATGACAGGGGACCTCAACTATGGCTACACCTTC. As protein: CASSPYMTGDLNYGYTF.

This clone is a singleton in its sample. This rearrangement joins TRBV6-2 or TRBV6-3 to TRBJ1-2, with a weak D call TRBD1 (5 bases). V lost 4 bases and J 5 bases, leaving 17 bases between the germline ends. The CDR3 contains 15 residues. In germline, CDR1 is MNHEY, CDR2 SVGEGT. CDR3 DNA sequence: TGTGCCAGCAGTTGGGAGGGACCCGCGATTTATGGCTACACCTTC. It specifies CASSWEGPAIYGYTF.

This chain links TRBV6-5 with TRBJ1-5, with D possibly being TRBD1 (5 bases). V dropped 6 bases and J dropped 0 bases, with 12 bases sitting between them. This CDR3 is 15 amino acids long. Germline V gene sequence: CDR1 MNHEY, CDR2 SVGAGI. In DNA form, the CDR3 reads TGTGCCAGCAGCCACGACAGAAATAGCAATCAGCCCCAGCATTTT. Translated: CASSHDRNSNQPQHF.

The chain carries TRBV21-1 and TRBJ2-5; TRBD2 is the table's D call and was not checked against the DNA. TRBV21-1 is a listed pseudogene. The CDR3 has 14 amino acids. CDR3 sequence reads: CASSKGLPRETQYF. CDR3 DNA: TGTGCCAGCAGCAAAGGACTTCCTCGGGAGACCCAGTACTTC.

This rearrangement joins TRBV7-8 to TRBJ1-4, with D unclear. The CDR3 runs 14 residues. Deletions cut 5 bases from V and 8 bases from J, with 15 bases between. Germline CDR1 reads SGHVS; CDR2 reads FQNEAQ. In nucleotides, the CDR3 is TGTGCCAGCAGCCGTTTTCCGGCGGGCGAAAAACTGTTTTTT. It yields the protein CASSRFPAGEKLFF.

V and J are TRBV5-1 and TRBJ2-7, with D perhaps matching TRBD2 (5 bases). V lost 3 bases to trimming and J lost 9 bases, with 16 bases between them. CDR1 SGHRS and CDR2 YFSETQ come from the germline V gene. The CDR3 length is 13 residues. The CDR3, as DNA: TGCGCCAGCAGCTCTGGACTGAGCGGTGTGCAGTACTTC. Its translation: CASSSGLSGVQYF.

The gene calls are TRBV5-5 and TRBJ2-1; 8 positions match TRBD1. The V segment lost 4 bases and the J segment 0 bases; nucleotides outside the gene matches: 6. Germline CDR1 and CDR2: SGHKS and YYEKEE (reference sequence). The CDR3 loop spans 16 amino acids. CDR3: CASSGGQVLSYNEQFF. The CDR3, as DNA: TGTGCCAGCAGCGGGGGACAGGTACTCTCCTACAATGAGCAGTTCTTC. The full variable domain, rest sourced from reference TRBV5-5 and TRBJ2-1, is DAGVTQSPTHLIKTRGQQVTLRCSPISGHKSVSWYQQVLGQGPQFIFQYYEKEERGRGNFPDRFSARQFPNYSSELNVNALLLGDSALYLCASSGGQVLSYNEQFFGPGTRLTVL.

This sequence joins TRBV5-1 and TRBJ2-7; 7 positions match TRBD2. Per germline, CDR1 SGHRS and CDR2 YFSETQ. Losses at the gene ends were 4 bases for V and 5 bases for J; bases not matched to a gene: 6. The CDR3 length is 13 residues. The CDR3: CASSPTGGNEQYF. CDR3 bases: TGCGCCAGCAGCCCTACGGGAGGTAACGAGCAGTACTTC.

The V call is TRBV28, the J call TRBJ1-3; a possible D gene is TRBD1 (6 bases). CDR1 and CDR2 (germline): MDHEN, SYDVKM. V lost 3 bases to trimming and J lost 4 bases, with 10 bases between them. The CDR3 runs to 14 residues. This CDR3 is CASSFGGEGNTIYF. CDR3 DNA: TGTGCCAGCAGTTTTGGGGGCGAGGGAAACACCATATATTTT.

This chain connects TRBV30 to TRBJ1-2, with 7 bases identical to TRBD1. J was trimmed by 3 bases and V by 0 bases; bases with no gene match: 4. This CDR3 is built from 14 residues. CDR1 GTSNPN and CDR2 SVGIG come from the germline V gene (reference sequence). In DNA form, the CDR3 reads TGTGCCTGGAGTGTACAGGGGATGTACTATGGCTACACCTTC. It encodes CAWSVQGMYYGYTF.

The chain is built from TRBV2 and TRBJ1-5, with no clear D. Germline assignment: CDR1 SNHLY and CDR2 FYNNEI. This CDR3 has 14 amino acids. V was clipped by 2 bases and J by 6 bases, with 11 bases between them. In nucleotides, the CDR3 is TGTGCCAGCAGTGAAAGGAGGGAAGGTCAGCCCCAGCATTTT. This encodes CASSERREGQPQHF.

The chain carries TRBV5-6 and TRBJ1-3; weak D call: TRBD1 (6 bases). Trimming took 1 base from V and 4 from J, leaving 9 bases between them. CDR1 and CDR2 from the germline V gene are SGHDT and YYEEEE. The CDR3 spans 14 residues. CDR3 protein: CASSLSGAGNTIYF. The CDR3 bases are TGTGCCAGCAGCTTGTCAGGGGCCGGAAACACCATATATTTT.

The gene calls are TRBV24-1 and TRBJ2-1; 13 bases are shared with TRBD2. This CDR3 is built from 19 residues. CDR1 and CDR2 (germline): KGHDR, SFDVKD. Losses at the gene ends were 1 base for V and 11 bases for J; bases not matched to a gene: 16. The CDR3 bases are TGTGCCACCAGTGATTTCACCTGGACTAGCGGGAGATACCGAATGAAGCAGTTCTTC. Protein: CATSDFTWTSGRYRMKQFF.

This chain links TRBV7-9 with TRBJ1-2; D is possibly TRBD1 (5 bases). V lost 2 bases to trimming and J lost 8 bases, with 15 bases between them. The germline gives CDR1 SEHNR, CDR2 FQNEAQ (reference sequence). CDR3 size: 14 residues. This CDR3 is CASSLRSQAWGYTF. The CDR3 nucleotides are TGTGCCAGCAGCTTACGTTCACAGGCGTGGGGCTACACCTTC.

The rearrangement links TRBV5-6 to TRBJ1-6; 9 bases align to TRBD1. The CDR3 is 14 amino acids. Germline-derived CDR1 and CDR2 are SGHDT and YYEEEE. V lost 4 bases and J lost 10; bases outside the gene matches: 6. CDR3 bases: TGTGCCAGCAGCGCCCGGGACAGGGAATCACCCCTCCACTTT. Encoded protein: CASSARDRESPLHF.

This clone was observed a handful of times. The chain carries TRBV5-6 and TRBJ2-7; D gene uncertain. This CDR3 is 11 amino acids long. Trimming cost V 0 bases and J 6 bases, with 4 bases left between them. CDR1 is SGHDT and CDR2 is YYEEEE in the germline V gene. This chain's CDR3 is CASSLVAEQYF. CDR3 nucleotides: TGTGCCAGCAGCTTGGTGGCCGAGCAGTACTTC. Full variable domain (missing parts from reference TRBV5-6 and TRBJ2-7): DAGVTQSPTHLIKTRGQQVTLRCSPKSGHDTVSWYQQALGQGPQFIFQYYEEEERQRGNFPDRFSGHQFPNYSSELNVNALLLGDSALYLCASSLVAEQYFGPGTRLTVT.

This sequence joins TRBV11-3 and TRBJ2-5; D may be TRBD1 (7 bases). The CDR3 sequence is 16 residues long. The germline V gene has CDR1 SGHNT and CDR2 YENEEA. Between the trimmed V and J ends, which lost 2 bases and 2 bases, there was a span of 15 bases. The chain's CDR3 is CASSLRQGGSQETQYF. DNA for the CDR3: TGTGCCAGCAGCTTACGACAGGGAGGAAGTCAAGAGACCCAGTACTTC. The full variable domain, completed using reference TRBV11-3 and TRBJ2-5, is EAGVVQSPRYKIIEKKQPVAFWCNPISGHNTLYWYLQNLGQGPELLIRYENEEAVDDSQLPKDRFSAERLKGVDSTLKIQPAELGDSAVYLCASSLRQGGSQETQYFGPGTRLLVL.

The table lists this clone with a count of one. This chain links TRBV6-4 with TRBJ2-1; D not certain. Germline CDR1 MRHNA, CDR2 SNTAGT. The CDR3 loop spans 13 amino acids. Trimming took 3 bases from V and 8 from J, leaving 11 bases between them. CDR3 region: CASSEEASDEQFF. The CDR3 DNA reads TGTGCCAGCAGTGAAGAAGCCTCGGATGAGCAGTTCTTC.

The chain couples TRBV9 to TRBJ2-2; 8 nucleotides agree with TRBD1. This CDR3 spans 15 amino acids. CDR1 SGDLS and CDR2 YYNGEE come from the germline V gene. After removal of 3 bases from V and 0 bases from J, the junction contained 1 base not matched to a gene. The CDR3 coding sequence is TGTGCCAGCAGCGAGGACAGGGCGAACACCGGGGAGCTGTTTTTT. Translating it yields CASSEDRANTGELFF.